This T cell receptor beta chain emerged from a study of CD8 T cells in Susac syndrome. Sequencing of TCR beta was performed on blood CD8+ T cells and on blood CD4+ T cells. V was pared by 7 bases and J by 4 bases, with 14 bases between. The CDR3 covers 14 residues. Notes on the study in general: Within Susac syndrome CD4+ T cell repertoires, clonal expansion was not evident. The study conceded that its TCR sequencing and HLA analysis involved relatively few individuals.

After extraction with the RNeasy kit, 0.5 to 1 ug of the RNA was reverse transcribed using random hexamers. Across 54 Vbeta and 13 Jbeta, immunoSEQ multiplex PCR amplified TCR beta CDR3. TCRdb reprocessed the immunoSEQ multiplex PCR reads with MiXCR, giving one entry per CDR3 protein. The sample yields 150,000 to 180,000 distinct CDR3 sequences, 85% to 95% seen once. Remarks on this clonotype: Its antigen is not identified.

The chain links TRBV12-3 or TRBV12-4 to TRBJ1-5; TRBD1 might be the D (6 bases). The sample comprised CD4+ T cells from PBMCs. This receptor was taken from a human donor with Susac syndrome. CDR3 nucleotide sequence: TGTGCCAGCACCGCTGGGAGGGGGAATCAGCCCCAGCATTTT. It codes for CASTAGRGNQPQHF.